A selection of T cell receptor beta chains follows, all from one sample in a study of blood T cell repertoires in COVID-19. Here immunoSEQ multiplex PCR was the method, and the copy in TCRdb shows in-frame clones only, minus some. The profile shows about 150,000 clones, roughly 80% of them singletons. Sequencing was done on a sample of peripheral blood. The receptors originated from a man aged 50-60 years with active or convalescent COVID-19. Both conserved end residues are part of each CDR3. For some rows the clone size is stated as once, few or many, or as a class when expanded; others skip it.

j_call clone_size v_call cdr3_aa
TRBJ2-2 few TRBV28 CASSSTAKREGITGELFF
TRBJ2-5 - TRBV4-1 CASSQVDRVYQETQYF
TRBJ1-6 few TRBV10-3 CAISERTASNSPLHF
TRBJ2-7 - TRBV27 CASSLGGTGSEQYF
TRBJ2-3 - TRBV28 CASSLFTGATDTQYF
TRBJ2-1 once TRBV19 CAISLGTRNEQFF
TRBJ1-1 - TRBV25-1 CASRELGQNTEAFF
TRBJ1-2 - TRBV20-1 CSAREGQGYTF
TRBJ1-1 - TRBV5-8 CASSLAGGSTEAFF
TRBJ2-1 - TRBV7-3 CASSLTGVHNEQFF
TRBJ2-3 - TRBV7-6 CASSFSDTQYF
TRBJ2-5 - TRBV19 CASSIPGQGGETQYF
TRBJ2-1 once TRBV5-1 CASSLGGGGSADEQFF
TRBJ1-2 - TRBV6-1 CASSELGGSRGYTF
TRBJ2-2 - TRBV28 CASSFSLAAMGELFF
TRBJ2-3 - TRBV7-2 CASSLTAGETDTQYF
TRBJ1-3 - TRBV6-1 CASSEGAPGNTIYF
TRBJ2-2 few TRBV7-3 CASSRLYPTRAGELFF
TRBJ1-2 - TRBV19 CASRQGQPMDGYTF
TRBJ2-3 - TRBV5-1 CASSSGLAGGPGTDTQYF
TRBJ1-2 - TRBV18 CASSQNSYGYTF
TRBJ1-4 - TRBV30 CAWSRTGREKLFF
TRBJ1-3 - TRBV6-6 CASKGVSGNTIYF
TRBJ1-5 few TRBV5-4 CASSPGLSNQPQHF
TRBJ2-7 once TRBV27 CASSSGVLLEQYF